This TCR beta chain derives from a study of blood T cell repertoires in COVID-19. Study-level information: Some COVID-19 samples were acute and others convalescent; all came from the United States, Italy and Spain. Sample material is recorded as cDNA or gDNA derived from T cells, B-cell-depleted T cells, or PBMCs.

Per the authors' pipeline: Cell counts per sample came from amplifying reference gene primers. Assay: immunoSEQ multiplex PCR; the TCRdb copy retains only in-frame clones and omits some. Clone size and the V and J calls come from that table; the DNA yielded D and trimming. The sample carries 120,000 to 150,000 clones, roughly 88% recorded once. The CDR3 runs 12 residues. CDR1 and CDR2 (germline): LGHNA, YSLEER. The germline V and J ends were trimmed by 2 bases and 11 bases, with 12 bases remaining between them. Participants spanned ages roughly 18 to 95 years and resided in about two dozen US areas. The TCR sequence derives from a woman aged 25 to 39 with acute COVID-19. Material for sequencing was PBMCs or T cells enriched from blood (not recorded which). The chain uses TRBV4-3 and TRBJ1-1, with a tentative D call TRBD1 (6 bases). The CDR3 loop is CASSQTGKEAFF. CDR3 DNA: TGCGCCAGCAGCCAAACAGGGAAGGAGGCTTTCTTT.